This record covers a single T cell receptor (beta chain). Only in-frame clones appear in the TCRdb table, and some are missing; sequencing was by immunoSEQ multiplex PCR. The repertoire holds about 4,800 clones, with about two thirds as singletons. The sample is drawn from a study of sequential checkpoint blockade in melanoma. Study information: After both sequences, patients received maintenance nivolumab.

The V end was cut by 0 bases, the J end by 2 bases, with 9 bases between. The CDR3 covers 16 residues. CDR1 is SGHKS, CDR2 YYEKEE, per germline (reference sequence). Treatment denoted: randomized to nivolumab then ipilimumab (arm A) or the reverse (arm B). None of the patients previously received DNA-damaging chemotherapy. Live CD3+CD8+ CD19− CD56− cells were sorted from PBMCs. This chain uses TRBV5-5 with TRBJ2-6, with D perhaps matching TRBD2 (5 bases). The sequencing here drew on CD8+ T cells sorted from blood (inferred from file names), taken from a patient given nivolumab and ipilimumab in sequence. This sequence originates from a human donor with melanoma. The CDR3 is CASSLAGVPGANVLTF. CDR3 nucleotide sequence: TGTGCCAGCAGCTTGGCCGGGGTCCCTGGGGCCAACGTCCTGACTTTC.